What follows are 27 T cell receptor beta chains derived from one specimen sequenced in a study of tumor and adjacent non-tumor tissue in lung cancer. A modified ARM-PCR protocol with three rounds of nested PCR amplified TCRbeta. MiXCR was run by TCRdb on the multiplex PCR reads, yielding one entry per CDR3 protein. There are some 97,000 distinct CDR3 sequences in the sample; less than 75% occur only once, and roughly 19% lies in the top ten. This sample's RNA came from whole unsorted tissue. Distant lung tissue was collected more than 3 cm away from the tumor edge. The sample consisted of distant non-tumor lung tissue. These receptors were taken from a man under 40 with non-small cell lung cancer.

About this clonotype: The junction differs from germline at one of its ends, possibly a read error. The chain is built from TRBV29-1 and TRBJ2-5, with 9 positions matching TRBD1. The CDR3 is made up of 17 amino acids. The V gene's germline CDR1 is SQVTM and CDR2 ANQGSEA. The CDR3 here is CSVETPLQGALQETQHF. The CDR3 DNA reads as TGCAGCGTTGAAACCCCGTTACAGGGGGCCCTCCAAGAGACCCAGCACTTC.

Details on this clonotype: Since no conserved phenylalanine or tryptophan closes the CDR3, a read error is the likely cause. The chain is built from TRBV29-1 and TRBJ2-1; D perhaps matches TRBD1 (6 bases). The CDR3 is 14 amino acids. Germline V gene data show CDR1 as SQVTM and CDR2 as ANQGSEA. Here the CDR3 DNA reads TGCAGCATTGAAGACGGCAGGGGATGGTATGAGCAGTTCCTC. Translating it yields CSIEDGRGWYEQFL.

Turning to this clonotype: This clone may be a read error of a much larger clone one base away. The J gene is TRBJ2-3, the V gene TRBV20-1; no clear D. Germline values: CDR1 DFQATT, CDR2 SNEGSKA (reference sequence). V lost 1 base to trimming and J lost 7 bases, with 6 bases between them. This CDR3 is built from 11 residues. The DNA for the CDR3 is TGCAGTGCTAGAGGTCGACATACGCAGTATTTT. Residues: CSARGRHTQYF.

This clonotype occurred many times. The rearrangement joins TRBV4-3 to TRBJ2-7; D not resolved. The CDR3 totals 15 residues. Germline V lookup: CDR1 LGHNA, CDR2 YSLEER. Trimming stripped 0 bases from V and 0 bases from J, with 9 bases between. CDR3 region: CASSQDYGDSYEQYF. The CDR3 DNA reads TGCGCCAGCAGCCAAGATTATGGGGACTCCTACGAGCAGTACTTC.

In the case of this clonotype: At one end, the junction sequence differs from germline, possibly due to a read error. The chain recombines TRBV20-1 with TRBJ2-1; 11 bases match TRBD2. Germline lookup yields CDR1 DFQATT and CDR2 SNEGSKA (reference sequence). The CDR3 is made up of 13 amino acids. As DNA, the CDR3 is TGTAGTGATCCTAGCGGGGGGTTAAATGAGCAGTTCTTC. Protein sequence: CSDPSGGLNEQFF.

A few counts support this clonotype. The conserved closing phenylalanine or tryptophan is absent in this CDR3, likely reflecting a read error. CDR3 protein: CASSPEGTSGRVNEQFL. CDR3 coding DNA: TGTGCCAGCAGCCCGGAGGGGACTAGCGGGAGGGTAAATGAGCAGTTCCTC. The genes are TRBV5-4 and TRBJ2-1, with 16 nucleotides matching TRBD2. This CDR3 has 17 amino acids. Germline lookup yields CDR1 SGHNT and CDR2 YYREEE (reference sequence). Losses at the gene ends were 4 bases for V and 7 bases for J; bases not matched to a gene: 8.

As to this clonotype: The CDR3 does not end in the conserved phenylalanine or tryptophan, so this is likely a read error. J is TRBJ2-2 and V is TRBV5-4; 13 bases fit TRBD2. CDR1 and CDR2 from the germline V gene are SGHNT and YYREEE (reference sequence). V lost 7 bases and J lost 5; bases outside the gene matches: 11. This CDR3 is built from 17 residues. The CDR3 loop is CASGDVGLAGVTGELFC. The CDR3 DNA follows: TGTGCCAGCGGCGACGTCGGACTAGCGGGAGTTACCGGGGAGCTGTTTTGT.

For this clonotype: A much bigger clone sits one base away, suggesting this may be a read error. This sequence joins TRBV10-3 and TRBJ1-2; TRBD1 agrees at 7 bases. Germline V gene sequence: CDR1 ENHRY, CDR2 SYGVKD. Losses at the gene ends were 4 bases for V and 4 bases for J; bases not matched to a gene: 6. CDR3 length: 14 residues. The CDR3 region is CAISGEGAGYGYTF. CDR3 in DNA: TGTGCCATCAGTGGAGAGGGGGCAGGCTATGGCTACACCTTC.

V usage is TRBV6-2 or TRBV6-3 and J usage is TRBJ1-5, with D uncertain. This CDR3 is built from 18 residues. Trimming stripped 0 bases from V and 0 bases from J, with 15 bases between. From germline, CDR1 is MNHEY and CDR2 SVGEGT. The CDR3 sequence: CASSYSAGNSYSNQPQHF. The CDR3 nucleotides read TGTGCCAGCAGTTACTCGGCCGGTAACTCATATAGCAATCAGCCCCAGCATTTT.

With regard to this clonotype: An end of the junction differs from the germline gene, which may be a read error. Here the CDR3 DNA reads TGCAATTGCCGGGACAGCAATAGCAATCAGTCCCAGCATTTT. Its protein product is CNCRDSNSNQSQHF. The chain has TRBV20-1 and TRBJ1-5; TRBD1 matches at 7 bases. CDR1 and CDR2 from the germline V gene are DFQATT and SNEGSKA (reference sequence). The CDR3 loop spans 14 amino acids.

In the case of this clonotype: One end of the junction varies from germline; a read error may be responsible. The V and J genes are TRBV20-1 and TRBJ1-5; D is undetermined. This CDR3 contains 15 residues. Germline V gene data show CDR1 as DFQATT and CDR2 as SNEGSKA (reference sequence). CDR3 residues: CSVRGGGGLHQPQHF. The CDR3 DNA reads TGCAGTGTTAGAGGAGGTGGAGGGCTTCACCAGCCTCAGCATTTT.

With respect to this clonotype: One junction end does not reproduce the germline sequence, and a read error may be involved. The V gene is TRBV7-3, the J gene TRBJ2-7, with D maybe TRBD1 (5 bases). Germline assignment: CDR1 SGHTA and CDR2 FQGTGA. The CDR3 sequence is 13 residues long. This CDR3 is CATSFGATYEQYF. The CDR3 DNA follows: TGTGCCACCAGCTTTGGGGCAACCTACGAGCAGTACTTC.

As to this clonotype: Likely a read error: the CDR3 ends without its conserved phenylalanine or tryptophan. The chain has TRBV6-4 and TRBJ1-1; D remains unclear. The CDR3 consists of 13 residues. The V and J ends lost 10 bases and 0 bases respectively, with 12 bases between them. CDR1 and CDR2 (germline): MRHNA, SNTAGT. The CDR3 sequence: CANSEQMNTEAFL. CDR3 DNA: TGTGCCAACAGCGAACAGATGAACACTGAAGCTTTCTTA.

This clonotype was counted a few times. One end of the junction is discordant with germline, which a read error may explain. This sequence joins TRBV6-5 and TRBJ2-2, with 10 bases matching TRBD1. The CDR3 is made up of 14 amino acids. CDR1 is MNHEY and CDR2 is SVGAGI in the germline V gene. This chain's CDR3 is CVSRGTGDTGELFF. The CDR3 DNA follows: TGTGTCAGCAGAGGGACAGGGGATACCGGGGAGCTGTTTTTT.

This clonotype has more than one count but fewer than ten. A much larger clone sits a single nucleotide away, making a read error possible. The chain carries TRBV6-5 and TRBJ2-1, with 7 positions matching TRBD2. This CDR3 contains 14 residues. Germline loops: CDR1 MNHEY, CDR2 SVGAGI. The CDR3 region is CVSSPSGLYNEQFF. CDR3 nucleotide sequence: TGTGTCAGCAGTCCTAGCGGACTTTACAATGAGCAGTTCTTC.

The chain couples TRBV5-4 to TRBJ2-1, with 9 bases matching TRBD1. CDR3 length: 15 residues. The V segment lost 1 base and the J segment 7 bases; nucleotides outside the gene matches: 6. Per the germline V gene, CDR1 is SGHNT and CDR2 is YYREEE (reference sequence). CDR3 sequence reads: CASSLTGGACNEQFF. The CDR3 coding sequence is TGTGCCAGCAGCTTGACAGGGGGCGCGTGTAATGAGCAGTTCTTC.

V is TRBV6-2 or TRBV6-3 and J is TRBJ2-5; no definite D call. V was trimmed by 6 bases and J by 2 bases, leaving 13 bases between them. Germline CDR1 MNHEY, CDR2 SVGEGT. The CDR3 runs 14 residues. CDR3 sequence (DNA): TGTGCCAGCAGATACGAGGCGAAACAAGAGACCCAGTACTTC. Amino acids: CASRYEAKQETQYF.

With regard to this clonotype: At one end, the junction sequence differs from germline, possibly due to a read error. The rearrangement joins TRBV5-8 to TRBJ2-1, with D perhaps matching TRBD2 (6 bases). The CDR3 totals 15 residues. CDR1 and CDR2 from the germline V gene are SGHTS and YDEGEE. As DNA, the CDR3 is TGTGCCAGCAGCTTGGAGGTAGCGGCCTACAAAGAGCAGTTCTTC. This encodes CASSLEVAAYKEQFF.

In regard to this clonotype: In this CDR3 the conserved last residue, phenylalanine or tryptophan, is missing, so a read error is likely. This rearrangement joins TRBV11-2 to TRBJ2-5; perhaps TRBD1 as D (8 bases). This CDR3 has 15 amino acids. CDR1 and CDR2 from the germline V gene are SGHAT and FQNNGV. This CDR3 reads CASNLDTGGEETQYY. CDR3 DNA: TGTGCCAGCAACTTAGATACAGGGGGGGAAGAGACCCAGTACTAC.

This clonotype was seen once. Germline and junction disagree at one end, which may indicate a read error. The chain uses TRBV6-1 and TRBJ2-7, with D perhaps being TRBD1 or TRBD2 (5 bases each). Germline V lookup: CDR1 MNHNS, CDR2 SASEGT. The CDR3 contains 17 residues. The chain's CDR3 is CASSEAGSGTHSYDQYF. The CDR3 nucleotides read TGTGCCAGCAGTGAAGCAGGTTCGGGGACCCACTCATACGACCAGTACTTC.

Comments on this clonotype: The junction shows a germline mismatch at one end, possibly a read error. V gene TRBV6-2 or TRBV6-3 combines with J gene TRBJ1-1; D uncertain. Germline CDR1 MNHEY, CDR2 SVGEGT. The CDR3 is 15 amino acids. DNA of the CDR3: TGTGCCAACAGTTACACGATACAGATGAACACTGAAGCTTTCTTT. Its protein product is CANSYTIQMNTEAFF.

Worth noting for this clonotype: The final CDR3 position lacks the conserved phenylalanine or tryptophan, pointing to a likely read error. The chain carries TRBV11-3 and TRBJ2-1, with 8 bases identical to TRBD1. Looked up from germline, CDR1 is SGHNT and CDR2 is YENEEA. The V and J ends lost 9 bases and 2 bases, in that order; junction bases with no gene match: 12. The CDR3 spans 16 residues. CDR3 in DNA: TGTGCCAGTAGCGCCAGACAGGGGACACCCTACAATGAGCAGTTCTAC. Protein: CASSARQGTPYNEQFY.

This clonotype was recorded at least ten times. V and J are TRBV20-1 and TRBJ2-3, with 13 bases identical to TRBD2. Unmatched junction bases numbered 4, after V lost 4 bases and J lost 9 bases. CDR1 and CDR2 from the germline V gene are DFQATT and SNEGSKA (reference sequence). The length of the CDR3 is 13 residues. DNA of the CDR3: TGCAGTGCTACCCGACTAGCGGGAGGCACGCAGTATTTT. Translated: CSATRLAGGTQYF.

Note on this clonotype: No conserved phenylalanine or tryptophan is present at the end of the CDR3, so a read error is the likely explanation. The DNA is omitted, as the CDR3 cannot be located on it reliably, and the CDR3 follows TCRdb's listing. V and J are TRBV29-1 and TRBJ1-1; whether TRBD1, the table's D call, matches the DNA was not checked. In germline, CDR1 is SQVTM, CDR2 ANQGSEA. Including both end residues, the CDR3 is 12 amino acids long. The CDR3 loop is CSVAWQGIEALV.

As for this clonotype: The conserved final phenylalanine or tryptophan is absent from the CDR3, which likely points to a read error. This sequence joins TRBV2 and TRBJ2-3, with D possibly matching TRBD1 (6 bases). The CDR3 totals 15 residues. The germline CDR1 and CDR2 sequences are SNHLY and FYNNEI. The V end was cut by 11 bases, the J end by 6 bases, with 24 bases between. The CDR3 region has the DNA TGTGCCGGCCCCCCCCAGGGAAAGGGGGTGGATACGCAGTATCTT. Encoded protein: CAGPPQGKGVDTQYL.

Turning to this clonotype: A much larger clone sits a single nucleotide away, making a read error possible. The conserved phenylalanine or tryptophan is not found at the CDR3 terminus, so this likely reflects a read error. V is TRBV12-3 or TRBV12-4 and J is TRBJ1-5, with D perhaps TRBD1 (6 bases). The CDR3 runs 13 residues. Trimming stripped 6 bases from V and 4 bases from J, with 10 bases between. CDR3 protein: CASSQDRNQPQHI. As DNA, the CDR3 is TGTGCCAGCAGCCAAGACAGGAATCAGCCCCAGCATATT.

This clonotype showed up just once. The junction shows a germline mismatch at one end, possibly a read error. The V gene is TRBV20-1, the J gene TRBJ2-2; 9 nucleotides line up with TRBD1. In germline, CDR1 is DFQATT, CDR2 SNEGSKA (reference sequence). This CDR3 comprises 15 residues. The CDR3 here is CGANRQGVDTGELFF. In DNA, the CDR3 is TGCGGTGCTAACCGACAGGGGGTGGACACCGGGGAGCTGTTTTTT.